These T cell receptor beta chains were read from a single sample in a study of blood T cell repertoires in COVID-19. Here immunoSEQ multiplex PCR was the method, and the copy in TCRdb shows in-frame clones only, minus some. The repertoire consists of some 160,000 clones, with 70% to 80% occurring once and the leading ten covering around 20%. The specimen sequenced was PBMCs or T cells enriched from blood (not recorded which). The receptors shown here come from an older woman in a cohort exposed to, infected with or recovered from COVID-19 (not recorded which). Both conserved end residues are part of each CDR3. D genes are given only for firm matches. Clone size is given for some rows only: seen once, a few or many times, or a class if the clone is expanded.

j_call: TRBJ2-1; clone_size: once; d_call: TRBD1; v_call: TRBV5-5; cdr3_nt: TGTGCCAGCAGCCCGTCTAGGGGGCCACTCAATGAGCAGTTCTTC; cdr3_aa: CASSPSRGPLNEQFF
j_call: TRBJ1-1; clone_size: .; d_call: .; v_call: TRBV19; cdr3_nt: TGTGCCAGTAAGCGGGGGGCTAACACTGAAGCTTTCTTT; cdr3_aa: CASKRGANTEAFF
j_call: TRBJ2-7; clone_size: once; d_call: TRBD1; v_call: TRBV19; cdr3_nt: TGTGCCAGTAGTTTACAGGGGGCGGACTACGAGCAGTACTTC; cdr3_aa: CASSLQGADYEQYF
j_call: TRBJ2-1; clone_size: .; d_call: .; v_call: TRBV27; cdr3_nt: TGTGCCAGCAGTTTAGGGCGCTACCCCAACTCCTACAATGAGCAGTTCTTC; cdr3_aa: CASSLGRYPNSYNEQFF
j_call: TRBJ2-5; clone_size: .; d_call: TRBD2; v_call: TRBV24-1; cdr3_nt: TGTGCCACCAGTGTAACCGCTAGCGGGAAAGAGACCCAGTACTTC; cdr3_aa: CATSVTASGKETQYF
j_call: TRBJ2-1; clone_size: .; d_call: TRBD2; v_call: TRBV7-8; cdr3_nt: TGTGCCAGCAGCTTAGGGACTAGCGGGAGGAGAGGCAATGAGCAGTTCTTC; cdr3_aa: CASSLGTSGRRGNEQFF
j_call: TRBJ1-6; clone_size: .; d_call: TRBD1; v_call: TRBV6-6; cdr3_nt: TGTGCCAGCAGTCCCGGACGAGCAAGACAGGGTGATAATTCACCCCTCCACTTT; cdr3_aa: CASSPGRARQGDNSPLHF
j_call: TRBJ1-2; clone_size: .; d_call: .; v_call: TRBV4-2; cdr3_nt: TGTGCCAGCAGCCAAGATTCGTCAGCCCGGAGTGGCTACACCTTC; cdr3_aa: CASSQDSSARSGYTF
j_call: TRBJ2-5; clone_size: once; d_call: TRBD2; v_call: TRBV2; cdr3_nt: TGTGCCAGCGGGGGACTAGCGGGAGAGACCCAGTACTTC; cdr3_aa: CASGGLAGETQYF
j_call: TRBJ2-1; clone_size: .; d_call: TRBD1; v_call: TRBV29-1; cdr3_nt: TGCAGCGTTGCCCGGGACAGTGACATCTACAATGAGCAGTTCTTC; cdr3_aa: CSVARDSDIYNEQFF
j_call: TRBJ1-4; clone_size: once; d_call: TRBD1; v_call: TRBV5-1; cdr3_nt: TGCGCCAGCAGCTTTGCACAGGGGGGAACTAATGAAAAACTGTTTTTT; cdr3_aa: CASSFAQGGTNEKLFF
j_call: TRBJ2-1; clone_size: .; d_call: .; v_call: TRBV24-1; cdr3_nt: TGTGCCACCAGTGTTACCTTTAGTGAGCAGTTCTTC; cdr3_aa: CATSVTFSEQFF
j_call: TRBJ1-2; clone_size: .; d_call: TRBD1; v_call: TRBV27; cdr3_nt: TGTGCCAGCAGTTTATGGGCCCCGACAGGGTTGGTGGCTAACTATGGCTACACCTTC; cdr3_aa: CASSLWAPTGLVANYGYTF
j_call: TRBJ1-3; clone_size: once; d_call: .; v_call: TRBV5-4; cdr3_nt: TGTGCCAGCAGCCCAGGACAGACGAGCTCTGGAAACACCATATATTTT; cdr3_aa: CASSPGQTSSGNTIYF
j_call: TRBJ2-1; clone_size: .; d_call: .; v_call: TRBV27; cdr3_nt: TGTGCCAGCAGGACAGTCCGGGCCTACAATGAGCAGTTCTTC; cdr3_aa: CASRTVRAYNEQFF
j_call: TRBJ2-6; clone_size: few; d_call: TRBD1; v_call: TRBV30; cdr3_nt: TGTGCCTGGAGTGGTTGGGACAGGGTTAACTCTGGGGCCAACGTCCTGACTTTC; cdr3_aa: CAWSGWDRVNSGANVLTF
j_call: TRBJ1-3; clone_size: .; d_call: .; v_call: TRBV7-6; cdr3_nt: TGTGCCAGCAGCTTATCCCCTTCATTCACAGGGAGTGGAAACACCATATATTTT; cdr3_aa: CASSLSPSFTGSGNTIYF
j_call: TRBJ2-5; clone_size: .; d_call: TRBD2; v_call: TRBV18; cdr3_nt: TGTGCCAGCTCGCGAGGACTAGCGGGAGTTGAGACCCAGTACTTC; cdr3_aa: CASSRGLAGVETQYF
j_call: TRBJ1-4; clone_size: .; d_call: .; v_call: TRBV6-5; cdr3_nt: TGTGCCAGCAGTTACGGCGGGCCAGGCGAAAAACTGTTTTTT; cdr3_aa: CASSYGGPGEKLFF
j_call: TRBJ2-1; clone_size: few; d_call: TRBD2; v_call: TRBV30; cdr3_nt: TGTGCCTGGAGTGGTCCTAGCGGGAATGAGCAGTTCTTC; cdr3_aa: CAWSGPSGNEQFF
j_call: TRBJ1-1; clone_size: .; d_call: .; v_call: TRBV28; cdr3_nt: TGTGCCAGCGGCTACACTGAAGCTTTCTTT; cdr3_aa: CASGYTEAFF
j_call: TRBJ1-5; clone_size: many; d_call: TRBD1; v_call: TRBV4-1; cdr3_nt: TGCGCCAGCAGCCTACAGGGGAATCAGCCCCAGCATTTT; cdr3_aa: CASSLQGNQPQHF
j_call: TRBJ2-3; clone_size: .; d_call: TRBD2; v_call: TRBV24-1; cdr3_nt: TGTGCCACCAGTGATCCATCAGGGACTAGCGCCAGCACAGATACGCAGTATTTT; cdr3_aa: CATSDPSGTSASTDTQYF
j_call: TRBJ2-7; clone_size: .; d_call: .; v_call: TRBV24-1; cdr3_nt: TGTGCCACCAGTGATTTGCAGTACAGCCCCGGGACAAGCCAATTGCGGCTCTACGAGCAGTACTTC; cdr3_aa: CATSDLQYSPGTSQLRLYEQYF
j_call: TRBJ2-5; clone_size: .; d_call: TRBD2; v_call: TRBV7-7; cdr3_nt: TGTGCTAGCAGCTTAGGGGGACTAGCGGGAGAAGAGACCCAGTACTTC; cdr3_aa: CASSLGGLAGEETQYF
j_call: TRBJ2-1; clone_size: .; d_call: .; v_call: TRBV6-2/TRBV6-3; cdr3_nt: TGTGCCAGCAGTTACTCCCGGGCAGGGATAAAAGAGCAGTTCTTC; cdr3_aa: CASSYSRAGIKEQFF
j_call: TRBJ2-1; clone_size: .; d_call: .; v_call: TRBV28; cdr3_nt: TGTGCCAGCGAAACCCCAAACAGGGCGGGCGTGCAGTTCTTC; cdr3_aa: CASETPNRAGVQFF
j_call: TRBJ1-4; clone_size: .; d_call: TRBD1; v_call: TRBV5-1; cdr3_nt: TGCGCCAGCAGTTCGGGACAGAGCTTTGAAAAACTGTTTTTT; cdr3_aa: CASSSGQSFEKLFF
j_call: TRBJ1-4; clone_size: .; d_call: TRBD1; v_call: TRBV5-1; cdr3_nt: TGCGCCAGCAGCGTCTCCCGGGGACAGGGGGAAAAACTGTTTTTT; cdr3_aa: CASSVSRGQGEKLFF
j_call: TRBJ2-5; clone_size: once; d_call: TRBD1; v_call: TRBV5-4; cdr3_nt: TGTGCCAGCACCCCGGCGACAGGGGCGGGGGAGACCCAGTACTTC; cdr3_aa: CASTPATGAGETQYF
j_call: TRBJ2-5; clone_size: .; d_call: TRBD2; v_call: TRBV2; cdr3_nt: TGTGCCAGCAGCAGACCAGGGTCCGGGGGGGAGACCCAGTACTTC; cdr3_aa: CASSRPGSGGETQYF
j_call: TRBJ2-3; clone_size: .; d_call: .; v_call: TRBV11-3; cdr3_nt: TGTGCCAGCAGCTTAGAGCGGGGCCAGGATACGCAGTATTTT; cdr3_aa: CASSLERGQDTQYF
j_call: TRBJ2-2; clone_size: .; d_call: .; v_call: TRBV11-3; cdr3_nt: TGTGCCAGCAGCCAAAGTCCCAGCACCGGGGAGCTGTTTTTT; cdr3_aa: CASSQSPSTGELFF
j_call: TRBJ2-1; clone_size: once; d_call: TRBD1; v_call: TRBV4-3; cdr3_nt: TGCGCCAGCAGCCTGACAGGGGGAACCTACAATGAGCAGTTCTTC; cdr3_aa: CASSLTGGTYNEQFF
j_call: TRBJ1-5; clone_size: .; d_call: .; v_call: TRBV28; cdr3_nt: TGTGCCAGCAAGGAGGGCGCCGGGGATCAGCCCCAGCATTTT; cdr3_aa: CASKEGAGDQPQHF
j_call: TRBJ2-7; clone_size: few; d_call: TRBD1; v_call: TRBV5-1; cdr3_nt: TGCGCCAGCAGCTTGGGGACAGGATTGTCCTACGAGCAGTACTTC; cdr3_aa: CASSLGTGLSYEQYF
j_call: TRBJ1-3; clone_size: .; d_call: .; v_call: TRBV6-5; cdr3_nt: TGTGCCAGCACGGAACAGAGAAACACCATATATTTT; cdr3_aa: CASTEQRNTIYF
j_call: TRBJ2-1; clone_size: .; d_call: .; v_call: TRBV4-1; cdr3_nt: TGCGCCAGCAGCCAAGGCGGTTACGTTTACAATGAGCAGTTCTTC; cdr3_aa: CASSQGGYVYNEQFF
j_call: TRBJ1-1; clone_size: .; d_call: .; v_call: TRBV3-1/TRBV3-2; cdr3_nt: TGTGCCAGCAGCCAAAGGCGGGGTACTGAAGCTTTCTTT; cdr3_aa: CASSQRRGTEAFF
j_call: TRBJ1-2; clone_size: .; d_call: .; v_call: TRBV28; cdr3_nt: TGTGCCAGCAGTTGGACGGGATCCTATGGCTACACCTTC; cdr3_aa: CASSWTGSYGYTF
j_call: TRBJ2-1; clone_size: .; d_call: TRBD2; v_call: TRBV18; cdr3_nt: TGTGCCAGCTCAGCACTAGCGGATGAGCAGTTCTTC; cdr3_aa: CASSALADEQFF
j_call: TRBJ1-4; clone_size: .; d_call: .; v_call: TRBV25-1; cdr3_nt: TGTGCCAGCCAATTTGCAACTAATGAAAAACTGTTTTTT; cdr3_aa: CASQFATNEKLFF
j_call: TRBJ2-7; clone_size: .; d_call: .; v_call: TRBV29-1; cdr3_nt: TGCAGCGTTGAGGCGGGAACCTCCTACGAGCAGTACTTC; cdr3_aa: CSVEAGTSYEQYF
j_call: TRBJ2-7; clone_size: once; d_call: .; v_call: TRBV28; cdr3_nt: TGTGCCAGCAAGCCCCCAGGGGACGCCTCCGAGCAGTACTTC; cdr3_aa: CASKPPGDASEQYF
j_call: TRBJ2-5; clone_size: .; d_call: .; v_call: TRBV12-3/TRBV12-4; cdr3_nt: TGTGCCAGCAGTTTTAGGGGGAGCGAGACCCAGTACTTC; cdr3_aa: CASSFRGSETQYF
j_call: TRBJ1-2; clone_size: .; d_call: .; v_call: TRBV19; cdr3_nt: TGTGCCAGTAGTATTAGTGCGGGGGGCTCAGACTATGGCTACACCTTC; cdr3_aa: CASSISAGGSDYGYTF